This passage covers 3 T cell receptor beta chains from one sample sequenced in a study of blood T cell repertoires in COVID-19 (dated by TCRdb to the early 2020s). Library prep was done by the immunoSEQ multiplex PCR assay. TCRdb's version of the immuneACCESS table is confined to in-frame rearrangements and falls short of the full clone set. An unresolved V gene accounts for under half of the shortfall where checked; the remainder is of unknown origin. This sample gives some 380,000 clones in total; around 90% of them show up just once. The top ten clones comprise roughly 2% of the sample. The specimen was PBMCs or T cells enriched from blood (not recorded which). The receptor source for this set is a woman in her 40s with acute COVID-19.

J is TRBJ2-7 and V is TRBV27, with D possibly matching TRBD2 (5 bases). V gave up 4 bases and J gave up 1 base, with 11 bases separating them. Germline CDR1 and CDR2: MNHEY and SMNVEV (reference sequence). The CDR3 sequence is 14 residues long. CDR3 amino acids: CASSYREGSYEQYF. The DNA of the CDR3 is TGTGCCAGCAGTTACCGGGAAGGGTCCTACGAGCAGTACTTC.

V gene TRBV11-2 combines with J gene TRBJ2-7, with D possibly matching TRBD1 (5 bases). V was trimmed by 5 bases and J by 3 bases, leaving 11 bases between them. Germline V lookup: CDR1 SGHAT, CDR2 FQNNGV. The CDR3 covers 13 residues. This chain's CDR3 is CASSHDRNYEQYF. DNA of the CDR3: TGTGCCAGCAGCCACGACAGAAACTACGAGCAGTACTTC.

The V gene is TRBV7-9, the J gene TRBJ2-1, with 9 bases aligning to TRBD2. CDR1 is SEHNR and CDR2 is FQNEAQ in the germline V gene (reference sequence). The CDR3 totals 16 residues. V lost 5 bases, J lost 4 bases, and 9 bases stayed unmatched. The DNA of the CDR3 is TGTGCCAGCAGCCTGACAAGACTAGCGGAATACAATGAGCAGTTCTTC. Translated: CASSLTRLAEYNEQFF. The complete variable domain, with remaining parts taken from reference TRBV7-9 and TRBJ2-1, reads DTGVSQNPRHKITKRGQNVTFRCDPISEHNRLYWYRQTLGQGPEFLTYFQNEAQLEKSRLLSDRFSAERPKGSFSTLEIQRTEQGDSAMYLCASSLTRLAEYNEQFFGPGTRLTVL.